The 3 T cell receptor beta chains presented below share a single source sample, sequenced in a study of blood T cell repertoires in COVID-19. The repertoire was sequenced with immunoSEQ multiplex PCR; TCRdb's copy has only in-frame clones and lacks some. Altogether about 130,000 clones are present, roughly 80% being singletons, with the ten largest covering more than 8.5%. Sequencing input: PBMCs or T cells enriched from blood (not recorded which). These receptor sequences come from a man aged 50-60 years who had recovered from COVID-19.

This chain joins TRBV14 and TRBJ2-1; D is possibly TRBD1 (6 bases). Germline V gives CDR1 SGHDN, CDR2 FVKESK. This CDR3 comprises 15 residues. V was cut by 2 bases and J by 5 bases, with 13 bases left in between. CDR3 DNA: TGTGCCAGCAGCCAACTAGCCAGGGGTGACAATGAGCAGTTCTTC. Translated, it gives CASSQLARGDNEQFF. Full variable domain (outside the CDR3, taken from reference TRBV14 and TRBJ2-1): EAGVTQFPSHSVIEKGQTVTLRCDPISGHDNLYWYRRVMGKEIKFLLHFVKESKQDESGMPNNRFLAERTGGTYSTLKVQPAELEDSGVYFCASSQLARGDNEQFFGPGTRLTVL.

The gene calls are TRBV5-1 and TRBJ2-1; TRBD1 might be the D (5 bases). Germline loops: CDR1 SGHRS, CDR2 YFSETQ. This CDR3 contains 15 residues. Between the trimmed V and J ends, which lost 4 bases and 10 bases, there was a span of 21 bases. The CDR3 DNA reads TGCGCCAGCAGCCAAGGACAACCTACCTCTAGAGAGCAGTTCTTC. This codes for CASSQGQPTSREQFF. Based on the CDR3 plus reference TRBV5-1 and TRBJ2-1, the full variable domain is KAGVTQTPRYLIKTRGQQVTLSCSPISGHRSVSWYQQTPGQGLQFLFEYFSETQRNKGNFPGRFSGRQFSNSRSEMNVSTLELGDSALYLCASSQGQPTSREQFFGPGTRLTVL.

The genes are TRBV5-5 and TRBJ1-4; 10 bases line up with TRBD1. Germline trimming cut 4 bases from V and 8 bases from J; bases unmatched to any gene: 5. Germline V lookup: CDR1 SGHKS, CDR2 YYEKEE (reference sequence). The CDR3 has 14 amino acids. The CDR3 here is CASSLTGGNEKLFF. DNA for the CDR3: TGTGCCAGCAGCCTGACAGGGGGCAACGAAAAACTGTTTTTT.